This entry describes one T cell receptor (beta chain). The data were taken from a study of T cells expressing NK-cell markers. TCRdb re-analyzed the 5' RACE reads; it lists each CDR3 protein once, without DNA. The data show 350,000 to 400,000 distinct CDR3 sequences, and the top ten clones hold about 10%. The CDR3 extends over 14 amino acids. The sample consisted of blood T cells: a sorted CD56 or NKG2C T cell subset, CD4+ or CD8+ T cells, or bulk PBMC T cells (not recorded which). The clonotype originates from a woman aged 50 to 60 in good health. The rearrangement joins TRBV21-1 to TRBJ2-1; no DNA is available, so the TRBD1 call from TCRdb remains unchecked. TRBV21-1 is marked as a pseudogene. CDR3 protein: CASIRTGHYNEQFF.